These 30 T cell receptor beta chains came from one sample sequenced in a study of beta chain features in type 1 diabetes. Of the isolated RNA, all was reverse transcribed, and so the sequenced material was expressed TCRB transcripts. Profiled with immunoSEQ multiplex PCR; TCRdb holds only in-frame clones, not every one. The sample consists of 200,000 to 250,000 clones, roughly 10% of them appearing once. The material sequenced was central memory CD4+ T cells from blood. Source of these receptors: a man between 18 and 29 years old in good health.

This clone has ten or more counts. This sequence joins TRBV10-3 and TRBJ2-7, with TRBD1 matching 8 bases. Germline V gene data show CDR1 as ENHRY and CDR2 as SYGVKD. CDR3 size: 15 residues. V shed 6 bases and J 0 bases; nucleotides not matched to a gene: 7. CDR3 nucleotide sequence: TGTGCCATCAGATCAGGGACAGGCAGCTCCTACGAGCAGTACTTC. It is translated as CAIRSGTGSSYEQYF.

This clone has just a few counts. The chain uses TRBV5-4 and TRBJ1-2; TRBD1 might be the D (6 bases). The V and J ends lost 2 bases and 7 bases respectively, with 9 bases between them. Germline values: CDR1 SGHNT, CDR2 YYREEE (reference sequence). The CDR3 loop spans 12 amino acids. The CDR3 reads CASSLQGSGYTF. The DNA of the CDR3 is TGTGCCAGCAGCTTACAGGGTAGTGGCTACACCTTC.

V gene TRBV27 combines with J gene TRBJ2-1; D uncertain. V shed 6 bases and J shed 6 bases, with 18 bases lying between them. Germline-derived CDR1 and CDR2 are MNHEY and SMNVEV (reference sequence). This CDR3 is built from 15 residues. In DNA, the CDR3 is TGTGCCAGCAGCCGAGACTGGGGTGGGCTCAATGAGCAGTTCTTC. It codes for CASSRDWGGLNEQFF.

This clone has just a few counts. The chain recombines TRBV7-9 with TRBJ2-3, with 11 bases identical to TRBD2. The CDR3 spans 16 residues. CDR1 is SEHNR and CDR2 is FQNEAQ in the germline V gene (reference sequence). V lost 1 base to trimming and J lost 2 bases; unmatched junction nucleotides: 2. CDR3 sequence: CASSLGLAGLTDTQYF. The CDR3 DNA reads as TGTGCCAGCAGCTTAGGACTAGCGGGGCTCACAGATACGCAGTATTTT.

In this sample, this clone is medium-sized. The chain employs TRBV10-3 and TRBJ2-1, with a weak D call TRBD2 (6 bases). Germline V gene lookup returns CDR1 ENHRY and CDR2 SYGVKD. V dropped 1 base and J dropped 6 bases, with 19 bases sitting between them. The CDR3 runs to 17 residues. CDR3 nucleotides: TGTGCCATCAGTGAGTGGGGACTTCAAAAAGGCCTCAATGAGCAGTTCTTC. Protein: CAISEWGLQKGLNEQFF.

This clone turned up a few times. V usage is TRBV2 and J usage is TRBJ2-7; D might be TRBD2 (6 bases). V lost 6 bases and J lost 1, with 19 bases in between. From germline, CDR1 is SNHLY and CDR2 FYNNEI. This CDR3 comprises 16 residues. CDR3 in DNA: TGTGCCAGCAGCGAATCGATAGCGGCCCTTTCCTACGAGCAGTACTTC. The encoded protein is CASSESIAALSYEQYF.

The CDR3 loop is CASSLGRLGTYEQYF. DNA for the CDR3: TGTGCCAGCAGTTTGGGGCGGCTAGGGACCTACGAGCAGTACTTC. The rearrangement joins TRBV28 to TRBJ2-7, with D tentatively TRBD1 (5 bases). This CDR3 is built from 15 residues. The germline CDR1 and CDR2 sequences are MDHEN and SYDVKM. The V gene lost 3 bases and the J gene lost 2 bases, with 14 bases spanning the gap.

This clone was counted only a few times. The chain recombines TRBV7-9 with TRBJ2-7, with D possibly being TRBD2 (6 bases). There are 16 residues in the CDR3. V was clipped by 3 bases and J by 2 bases, with 17 bases between them. Germline V gives CDR1 SEHNR, CDR2 FQNEAQ (reference sequence). The CDR3 nucleotides are TGTGCCAGCAGCTTCCTCGCGGGAACACGGCCCTACGAGCAGTACTTC. Protein product: CASSFLAGTRPYEQYF.

The chain joins TRBV30 to TRBJ1-4; a possible D gene is TRBD1 (6 bases). This CDR3 has 12 amino acids. The V end lost 2 bases, the J end lost 14 bases, and 15 bases lay between the germline ends. Germline CDR1 GTSNPN, CDR2 SVGIG (reference sequence). The CDR3 DNA reads TGTGCCTGGAGTTTGAACGGGGGCCAGCTGTTTTTT. As protein: CAWSLNGGQLFF.

This clone was found a few times. One end of the junction does not line up with germline, which may come from a read error. This rearrangement joins TRBV7-7 to TRBJ1-1; the D is unclear. CDR3 length equals 12 residues. Germline V lookup: CDR1 SSHAT, CDR2 FNYEAQ (reference sequence). In DNA, the CDR3 is TGTGCTAGCACCTCGGAGGATACTGAAGCTTTCTTT. Protein product: CASTSEDTEAFF.

The J gene is TRBJ2-5, the V gene TRBV6-6, with 9 bases that match TRBD1. J lost 4 bases, V lost 6 bases, and 9 bases had no gene match. Germline CDR1 reads MNHNY; CDR2 reads SVGAGI (reference sequence). The CDR3 length is 15 residues. The CDR3 loop reads CASSPQGASGETQYF. CDR3 sequence (DNA): TGTGCCAGCAGCCCACAGGGGGCCTCAGGAGAGACCCAGTACTTC.

The chain links TRBV9 to TRBJ2-5, with D possibly called TRBD1 or TRBD2 (5 bases each). The germline V and J ends were trimmed by 0 bases and 0 bases, with 9 bases remaining between them. Germline V gives CDR1 SGDLS, CDR2 YYNGEE. The CDR3 is made up of 15 amino acids. The DNA for the CDR3 is TGTGCCAGCAGCGTAGCGGGACGGTACCAAGAGACCCAGTACTTC. It yields the protein CASSVAGRYQETQYF.

This clone was seen ten or more times. The chain employs TRBV14 and TRBJ2-7, with D hard to call. The CDR3 has 12 residues. Trimming took off 4 bases at V and 1 base at J, with 5 bases between the two ends. Germline-derived CDR1 and CDR2 are SGHDN and FVKESK. In DNA, the CDR3 is TGTGCCAGCAGCCTCGGGTCCTACGAGCAGTACTTC. Its translation is CASSLGSYEQYF. Filled out from reference TRBV14 and TRBJ2-7, the complete variable domain reads EAGVTQFPSHSVIEKGQTVTLRCDPISGHDNLYWYRRVMGKEIKFLLHFVKESKQDESGMPNNRFLAERTGGTYSTLKVQPAELEDSGVYFCASSLGSYEQYFGPGTRLTVT.

The V gene is TRBV7-3, the J gene TRBJ2-3; D is ambiguous. The CDR3 runs to 15 residues. CDR1 is SGHTA, CDR2 FQGTGA, per germline. V shed 0 bases and J shed 4 bases, with 11 bases lying between them. CDR3 in DNA: TGTGCCAGCAGCTTAACGTCCCAGGACGCAGATACGCAGTATTTT. This gives the protein CASSLTSQDADTQYF.

This rearrangement joins TRBV15 to TRBJ2-5, with D possibly matching TRBD2 (5 bases). Trimming cost V 0 bases and J 5 bases, with 13 bases left between them. This CDR3 is 15 amino acids long. Germline V gene sequence: CDR1 LNHNV, CDR2 YYDKDF (reference sequence). The DNA of the CDR3 is TGTGCCACCAGCAGAGAACCGGGAAGGACGGAGACCCAGTACTTC. It codes for CATSREPGRTETQYF. The entire variable domain, with the rest obtained from reference TRBV15 and TRBJ2-5, is as follows: DAMVIQNPRYQVTQFGKPVTLSCSQTLNHNVMYWYQQKSSQAPKLLFHYYDKDFNNEADTPDNFQSRRPNTSFCFLDIRSPGLGDTAMYLCATSREPGRTETQYFGPGTRLLVL.

This clone was seen a handful of times. V and J are TRBV29-1 and TRBJ2-5; D not resolved. CDR1 is SQVTM, CDR2 ANQGSEA, per germline. This CDR3 is 13 amino acids long. The V end lost 3 bases, the J end lost 2 bases, and 10 bases lay between the germline ends. Here the CDR3 reads CSVDTRVQETQYF. The CDR3 DNA is TGCAGCGTTGACACCCGCGTGCAAGAGACCCAGTACTTC.

This clone was seen more than once but under ten times. V and J are TRBV14 and TRBJ1-2, with D maybe TRBD1 (6 bases). The V end lost 0 bases, the J end lost 3 bases, and 11 bases lay between the germline ends. Germline CDR1 is SGHDN and CDR2 is FVKESK. There are 15 residues in the CDR3. The CDR3 sequence is CASSQDSTGYYGYTF. The CDR3 DNA is TGTGCCAGCAGCCAAGATTCAACAGGGTACTATGGCTACACCTTC.

This chain joins TRBV25-1 and TRBJ1-2; 8 bases agree with TRBD1. The CDR3 totals 13 residues. Germline V gene lookup returns CDR1 MGHDK and CDR2 SYGVNS. The ends lost 5 bases at V and 7 bases at J; junction bases unmatched: 6. The chain's CDR3 is CASSLQGTGGYTF. Written as DNA, the CDR3 is TGTGCCAGCAGTCTCCAGGGGACAGGTGGCTACACCTTC.

The chain links TRBV29-1 to TRBJ1-1; TRBD1 matches at 9 bases. This CDR3 has 13 amino acids. V was pared by 6 bases and J by 3 bases, with 5 bases of the junction left unmatched. CDR1 and CDR2 (germline): SQVTM, ANQGSEA. DNA for the CDR3: TGCAGCGTGGGACAGGGTAGAGACACTGAAGCTTTCTTT. This codes for CSVGQGRDTEAFF. Based on the CDR3 plus reference TRBV29-1 and TRBJ1-1, the full variable domain is SAVISQKPSRDICQRGTSLTIQCQVDSQVTMMFWYRQQPGQSLTLIATANQGSEATYESGFVIDKFPISRPNLTFSTLTVSNMSPEDSSIYLCSVGQGRDTEAFFGQGTRLTVV.

A few counts support this clone. The J gene is TRBJ2-3, the V gene TRBV29-1, with 10 bases lining up with TRBD1. The trim removed 2 bases at V and 3 bases at J, leaving 5 bases unmatched. This CDR3 contains 15 residues. The germline gives CDR1 SQVTM, CDR2 ANQGSEA. Here the CDR3 reads CSVETGTGATDTQYF. The CDR3 nucleotides are TGCAGCGTTGAAACCGGGACAGGGGCGACAGATACGCAGTATTTT.

The gene calls are TRBV4-1 and TRBJ1-2; tentatively, D is TRBD1 (6 bases). Trimming stripped 1 base from V and 12 bases from J, with 12 bases between. CDR1 and CDR2 from the germline V gene are MGHRA and YSYEKL. The CDR3 extends over 12 amino acids. CDR3 loop: CASSQVAGDHTF. CDR3 DNA sequence: TGCGCCAGCAGCCAAGTCGCAGGGGACCACACCTTC.

The V call is TRBV11-2, the J call TRBJ2-2, with D hard to call. Trimming shortened V by 1 base and J by 1 base, and 4 bases separated the two germline ends. CDR3 length: 14 residues. Germline CDR1 and CDR2: SGHAT and FQNNGV. The CDR3 nucleotides are TGTGCCAGCAGCTTAGCGAGGAACACCGGGGAGCTGTTTTTT. Its translation is CASSLARNTGELFF. Full variable domain (rest looked up from reference TRBV11-2 and TRBJ2-2): EAGVAQSPRYKIIEKRQSVAFWCNPISGHATLYWYQQILGQGPKLLIQFQNNGVVDDSQLPKDRFSAERLKGVDSTLKIQPAKLEDSAVYLCASSLARNTGELFFGEGSRLTVL.

The J gene is TRBJ2-3, the V gene TRBV14; possibly TRBD2 for D (5 bases). The ends were cut back, 0 bases at V and 0 bases at J, with 10 bases in the middle. The CDR3 runs to 16 residues. CDR1 and CDR2 (germline): SGHDN, FVKESK. The CDR3 loop is CASSQEFGESTDTQYF. CDR3 DNA: TGTGCCAGCAGCCAAGAATTCGGGGAAAGCACAGATACGCAGTATTTT.

This clone occurred a few times. The chain links TRBV10-3 to TRBJ2-1, with D possibly TRBD1 on 6 matching bases. The V and J ends lost 11 bases and 3 bases respectively, with 17 bases between them. This CDR3 is 14 amino acids long. Germline V gene data show CDR1 as ENHRY and CDR2 as SYGVKD. The CDR3 protein is CASHESGDYNEQFF. The CDR3 DNA follows: TGTGCCTCCCATGAGTCAGGGGACTACAATGAGCAGTTCTTC.

DNA of the CDR3: TGTGCCTGGAGTGCTGCCCGAAGGACACCATTCGAGTTCTTC. Its protein is CAWSAARRTPFEFF. The rearrangement links TRBV30 to TRBJ2-1; D may be TRBD1 (5 bases). The germline V gene has CDR1 GTSNPN and CDR2 SVGIG (reference sequence). The CDR3 totals 14 residues. V lost 1 base and J lost 14, with 21 bases in between.

In this sample, this clone turned up once. This chain connects TRBV2 to TRBJ1-1; TRBD1 aligns across 8 bases. The CDR3 loop spans 15 amino acids. The germline CDR1 and CDR2 sequences are SNHLY and FYNNEI. The J segment lost 6 bases and the V segment lost 5 bases, leaving 11 bases of the junction unmatched. The DNA of the CDR3 is TGTGCCAGCAGTCTCCTCAGGGGGCAGTTGGCTGAAGCTTTCTTT. Amino acids: CASSLLRGQLAEAFF.

The chain carries TRBV30 and TRBJ2-3; 8 positions match TRBD1. The CDR3 loop spans 15 amino acids. CDR1 and CDR2 (germline): GTSNPN, SVGIG (reference sequence). With 0 bases clipped from V and 3 bases from J, the junction kept 5 bases outside the gene matches. DNA of the CDR3: TGTGCCTGGAGTGTACTCGGACAGGGAACAGATACGCAGTATTTT. Its translation: CAWSVLGQGTDTQYF.

This chain uses TRBV11-2 with TRBJ2-2; TRBD1 matches 7 bases. The length of the CDR3 is 14 residues. V shed 5 bases and J 2 bases; nucleotides not matched to a gene: 2. Germline V lookup: CDR1 SGHAT, CDR2 FQNNGV. The CDR3 spells CASSRDRNTGELFF. CDR3 DNA sequence: TGTGCCAGCAGCCGGGACAGAAACACCGGGGAGCTGTTTTTT.

This rearrangement joins TRBV30 to TRBJ2-7, with D hard to call. There are 14 residues in the CDR3. V was clipped by 3 bases and J by 3 bases, with 15 bases between them. CDR1 is GTSNPN, CDR2 SVGIG, per germline (reference sequence). In nucleotides, the CDR3 is TGTGCCTGGAGAACATCTGATGGGTACTACGAGCAGTACTTC. Translated: CAWRTSDGYYEQYF.

This clone occurred a few times. The genes are TRBV29-1 and TRBJ2-7; 7 positions agree with TRBD2. CDR3 length: 13 amino acids. Looked up from germline, CDR1 is SQVTM and CDR2 is ANQGSEA. The trim removed 7 bases at V and 3 bases at J, leaving 9 bases unmatched. CDR3 in DNA: TGCAGCGCGGGGCAACGGGGGGACTACGAGCAGTACTTC. It encodes CSAGQRGDYEQYF.